This T cell receptor (beta chain) emerged from a study of CD8 T cells in ankylosing spondylitis. This clonotype was counted a few times. Its target is unknown. Study-wide results and caveats: Within peripheral blood, clones linked to disease were CD8+ and relatively rare. There were earlier reports of some motif variants in reactive arthritis synovial fluid and blood. Ankylosing spondylitis blood seemed to carry a telltale TCR beta motif made of under ten highly homologous variants.

In germline, CDR1 is SGHRS, CDR2 YFSETQ. The ends were cut back, 3 bases at V and 1 base at J, with 10 bases in the middle. This CDR3 is built from 14 residues. Construction of TCR beta libraries was performed using quantitative 5'-RACE with molecular barcodes. TCRdb called the 5' RACE reads again in MiXCR, with one record for every CDR3 protein. This repertoire shows about 220,000 distinct CDR3 sequences, about a sixth found once; its top ten account for approximately 42%. Sequenced: blood, either unsorted or a sorted T cell fraction (not recorded which). This TCR was sampled from a male donor with ankylosing spondylitis. The chain employs TRBV5-1 and TRBJ1-1; D is uncertain. Written as DNA, the CDR3 is TGCGCCAGCAGCTCCTACGGTGGGAACACTGAAGCTTTCTTT. Translation gives CASSSYGGNTEAFF.